Reported below is one T cell receptor (beta chain). No antigen is known for it. TCRdb keeps only in-frame clones here, not all; method: immunoSEQ multiplex PCR. The repertoire holds 140,000 or so clones, with just over 90% as singletons. The data stem from a study of cytomegalovirus exposure and HLA in healthy donors. Study at large: It was reported in a later analysis that the 100 to 150 validation repertoires used the same platform as the approximately 620 first-cohort repertoires.

While the first cohort had about 610 subjects, the donors belonged to the separate validation cohort of fewer than 150 subjects. Study-level results: Cytomegalovirus status, reportedly, was diagnosed with high specificity and sensitivity by the classifier. Usually a TCR sequence was rare, but some public TCRs were found in many donors.

The CDR3 covers 13 residues. The V gene's germline CDR1 is SNHLY and CDR2 FYNNEI. Trimming pared 3 bases from V and 7 bases from J, leaving 10 bases between. This receptor was identified in a man between 18 and 29 years old in good health and CMV-seronegative. The rearrangement joins TRBV2 to TRBJ2-1; D perhaps matches TRBD2 (6 bases). The specimen sequenced was PBMCs. Here the CDR3 reads CASSETSYNEQFF. Here the CDR3 DNA reads TGTGCCAGCAGTGAGACTAGTTATAATGAGCAGTTCTTC.